Described below is a single TCR beta chain sequence and its context. The data were obtained in a study of blood T cell repertoires in COVID-19. Original processing methods: How many nucleated cells were present was estimated from reference gene primer amplification. Profiling relied on immunoSEQ multiplex PCR, and the TCRdb table lists in-frame clones only, not all of them. For V, J and clone size, that table is used; D and trimming come from the DNA. Among hundreds of thousands of clones, around 87% were seen once, and the ten largest hold 0.95% to 1.3%. The sequenced sample consisted of PBMCs or T cells enriched from blood (not recorded which). This sequence originates from a man aged 30 to 39 who had recovered from COVID-19.

CDR3 DNA: TGTGCCAGCAGCCAAGTTAGGTTAGCGGGAGTCGAGACCCAGTACTTC. Translated: CASSQVRLAGVETQYF. V and J are TRBV3-1 (or the pseudogene TRBV3-2) and TRBJ2-5; 9 nucleotides match TRBD2. Trimming at V came to 1 base and at J to 5 bases, leaving 8 bases not matched to a gene. The CDR3 has 16 amino acids. The V gene's germline CDR1 is LGHDT and CDR2 YNNKEL (reference sequence).